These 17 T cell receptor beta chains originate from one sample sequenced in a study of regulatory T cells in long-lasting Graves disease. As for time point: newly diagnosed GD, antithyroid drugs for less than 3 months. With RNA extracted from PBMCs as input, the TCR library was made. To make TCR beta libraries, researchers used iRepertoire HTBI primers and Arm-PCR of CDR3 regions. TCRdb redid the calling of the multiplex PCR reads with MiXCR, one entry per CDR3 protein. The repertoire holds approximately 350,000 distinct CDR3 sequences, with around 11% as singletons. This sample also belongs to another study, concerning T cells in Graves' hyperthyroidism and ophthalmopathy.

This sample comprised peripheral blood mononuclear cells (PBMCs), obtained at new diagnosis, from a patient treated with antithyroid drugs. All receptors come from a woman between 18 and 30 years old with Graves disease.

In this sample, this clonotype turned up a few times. The CDR3 sequence: CSARQGIDGELFF. The CDR3 DNA reads TGCAGTGCTAGACAGGGGATCGACGGGGAGCTGTTTTTT. The chain employs TRBV20-1 and TRBJ2-2; weak D call: TRBD1 (6 bases). Trimming removed 2 bases from V and 7 bases from J, with 11 bases in between. The germline V gene has CDR1 DFQATT and CDR2 SNEGSKA (reference sequence). This CDR3 spans 13 amino acids.

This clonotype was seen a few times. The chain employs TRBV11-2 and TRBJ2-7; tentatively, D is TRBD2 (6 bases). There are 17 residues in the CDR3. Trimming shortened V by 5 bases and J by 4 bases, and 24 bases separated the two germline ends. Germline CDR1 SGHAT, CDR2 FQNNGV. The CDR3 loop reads CASSPTGLGTVKYEQYV. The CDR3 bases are TGTGCCAGCAGCCCAACGGGACTCGGGACGGTAAAGTACGAGCAGTACGTC.

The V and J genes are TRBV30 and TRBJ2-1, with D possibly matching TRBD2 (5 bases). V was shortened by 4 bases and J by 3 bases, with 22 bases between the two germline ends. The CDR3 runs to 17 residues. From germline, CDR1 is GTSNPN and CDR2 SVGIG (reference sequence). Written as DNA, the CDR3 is TGTGCCTGGATGCCTGTCAGCGGCCCTCGATTCTACAATGAGCAGTTCTTC. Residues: CAWMPVSGPRFYNEQFF.

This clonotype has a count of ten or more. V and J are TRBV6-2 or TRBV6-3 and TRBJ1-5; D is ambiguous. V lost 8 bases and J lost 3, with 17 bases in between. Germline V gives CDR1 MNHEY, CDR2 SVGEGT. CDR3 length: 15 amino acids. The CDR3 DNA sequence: TGTGCCAGCTCTACATTACGCAGCGCCAATCAGCCCCAGCATTTT. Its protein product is CASSTLRSANQPQHF.

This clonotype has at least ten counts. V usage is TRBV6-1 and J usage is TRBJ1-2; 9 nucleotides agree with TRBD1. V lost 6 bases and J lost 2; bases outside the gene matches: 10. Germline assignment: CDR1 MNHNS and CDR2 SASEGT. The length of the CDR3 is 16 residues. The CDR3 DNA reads TGTGCCAGCAGCCCACTCCAGGACAGGGGAAACTATGGCTACACCTTC. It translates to CASSPLQDRGNYGYTF.

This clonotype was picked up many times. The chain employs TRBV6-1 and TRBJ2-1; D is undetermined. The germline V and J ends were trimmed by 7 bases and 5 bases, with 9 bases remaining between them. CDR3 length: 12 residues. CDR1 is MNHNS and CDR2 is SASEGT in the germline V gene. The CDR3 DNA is TGTGCCAGCATAAGAGGAGACAATGAGCAGTTCTTC. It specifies CASIRGDNEQFF.

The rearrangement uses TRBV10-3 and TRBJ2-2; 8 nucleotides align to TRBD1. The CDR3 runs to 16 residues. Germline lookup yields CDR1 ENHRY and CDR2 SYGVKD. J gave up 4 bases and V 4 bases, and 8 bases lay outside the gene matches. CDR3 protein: CAISGEQGGATGELFF. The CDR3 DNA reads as TGTGCCATCAGTGGCGAACAGGGGGGCGCCACCGGGGAGCTGTTTTTT.

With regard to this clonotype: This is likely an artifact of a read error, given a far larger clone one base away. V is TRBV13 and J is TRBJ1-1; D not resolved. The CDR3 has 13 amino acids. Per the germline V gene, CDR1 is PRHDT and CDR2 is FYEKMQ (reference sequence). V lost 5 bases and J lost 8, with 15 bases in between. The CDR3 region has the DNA TGTGCCAGCAGCCCGCAGCTCGTCCTCGAAGCTTTCTTT. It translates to CASSPQLVLEAFF. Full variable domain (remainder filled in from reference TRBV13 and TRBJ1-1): AAGVIQSPRHLIKEKRETATLKCYPIPRHDTVYWYQQGPGQDPQFLISFYEKMQSDKGSIPDRFSAQQFSDYHSELNMSSLELGDSALYFCASSPQLVLEAFFGQGTRLTVV.

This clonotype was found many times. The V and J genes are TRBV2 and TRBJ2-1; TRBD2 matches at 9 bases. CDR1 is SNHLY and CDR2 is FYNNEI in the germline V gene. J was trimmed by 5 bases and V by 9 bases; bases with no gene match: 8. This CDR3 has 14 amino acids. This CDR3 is CARYGASGNNEQFF. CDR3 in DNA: TGTGCCAGATACGGGGCTAGCGGGAACAATGAGCAGTTCTTC.

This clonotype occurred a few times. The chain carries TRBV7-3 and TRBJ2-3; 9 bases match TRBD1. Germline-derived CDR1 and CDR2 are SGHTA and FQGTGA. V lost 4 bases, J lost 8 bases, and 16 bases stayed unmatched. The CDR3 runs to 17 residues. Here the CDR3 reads CASSYGTGGEFSGTQYF. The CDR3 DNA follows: TGTGCCAGCAGCTATGGCACAGGGGGCGAGTTCTCCGGTACGCAGTATTTT.

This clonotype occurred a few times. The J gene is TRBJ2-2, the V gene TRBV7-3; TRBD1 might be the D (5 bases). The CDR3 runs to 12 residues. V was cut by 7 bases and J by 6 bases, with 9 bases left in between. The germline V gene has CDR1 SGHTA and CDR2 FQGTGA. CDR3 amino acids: CASTLGPGELFF. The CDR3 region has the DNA TGTGCCAGCACTTTGGGGCCCGGGGAGCTGTTTTTT. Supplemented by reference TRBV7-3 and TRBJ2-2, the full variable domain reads GAGVSQTPSNKVTEKGKYVELRCDPISGHTALYWYRQSLGQGPEFLIYFQGTGAADDSGLPNDRFFAVRPEGSVSTLKIQRTERGDSAVYLCASTLGPGELFFGEGSRLTVL.

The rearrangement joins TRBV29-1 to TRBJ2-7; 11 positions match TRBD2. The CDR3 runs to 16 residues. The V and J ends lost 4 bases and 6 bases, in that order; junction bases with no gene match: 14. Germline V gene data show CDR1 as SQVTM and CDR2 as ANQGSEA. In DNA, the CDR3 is TGCAGCGTTGTGTTCACTAGCGGGAGCCCCAGGCTCGAGCAGTACTTC. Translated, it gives CSVVFTSGSPRLEQYF.

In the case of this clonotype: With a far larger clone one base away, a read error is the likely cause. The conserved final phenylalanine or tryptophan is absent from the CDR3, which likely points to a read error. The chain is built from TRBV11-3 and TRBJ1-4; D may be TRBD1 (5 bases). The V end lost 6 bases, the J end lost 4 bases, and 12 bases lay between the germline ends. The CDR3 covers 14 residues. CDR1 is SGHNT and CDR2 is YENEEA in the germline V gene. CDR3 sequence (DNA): TGTGCCAGCAGTCCCGGGGGGTTTAATGAAAAACTGTTTCTT. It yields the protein CASSPGGFNEKLFL.

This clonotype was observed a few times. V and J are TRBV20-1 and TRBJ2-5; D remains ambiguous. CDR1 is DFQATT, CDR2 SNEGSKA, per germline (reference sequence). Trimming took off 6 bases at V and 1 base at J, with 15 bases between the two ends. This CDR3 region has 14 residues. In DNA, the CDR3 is TGCAGTGCCCGGTATGAACTCCTCCAAGAGACCCAGTACTTC. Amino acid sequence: CSARYELLQETQYF.

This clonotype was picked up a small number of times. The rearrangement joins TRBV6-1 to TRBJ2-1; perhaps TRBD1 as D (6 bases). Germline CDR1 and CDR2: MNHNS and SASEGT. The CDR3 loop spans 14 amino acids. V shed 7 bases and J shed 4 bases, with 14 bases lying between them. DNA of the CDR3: TGTGCCAGCAAGGGGGACGGTATATACAATGAGCAGTTCTTC. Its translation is CASKGDGIYNEQFF.

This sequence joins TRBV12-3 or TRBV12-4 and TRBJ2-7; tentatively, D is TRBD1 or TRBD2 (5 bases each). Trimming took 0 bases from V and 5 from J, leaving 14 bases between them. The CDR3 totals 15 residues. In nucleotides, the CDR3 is TGTGCCAGCAGTTTAGCGCTCGGGGAAGGGGACGAGCAGTACGTC. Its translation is CASSLALGEGDEQYV.

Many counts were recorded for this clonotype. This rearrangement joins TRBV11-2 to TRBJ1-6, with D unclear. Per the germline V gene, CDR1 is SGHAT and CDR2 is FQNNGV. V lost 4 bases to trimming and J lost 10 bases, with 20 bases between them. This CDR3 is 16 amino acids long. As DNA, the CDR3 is TGTGCCAGCAGCTCCCAGTCATTCTTTGGTGGCTCACCCCTCCACTTT. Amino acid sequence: CASSSQSFFGGSPLHF.